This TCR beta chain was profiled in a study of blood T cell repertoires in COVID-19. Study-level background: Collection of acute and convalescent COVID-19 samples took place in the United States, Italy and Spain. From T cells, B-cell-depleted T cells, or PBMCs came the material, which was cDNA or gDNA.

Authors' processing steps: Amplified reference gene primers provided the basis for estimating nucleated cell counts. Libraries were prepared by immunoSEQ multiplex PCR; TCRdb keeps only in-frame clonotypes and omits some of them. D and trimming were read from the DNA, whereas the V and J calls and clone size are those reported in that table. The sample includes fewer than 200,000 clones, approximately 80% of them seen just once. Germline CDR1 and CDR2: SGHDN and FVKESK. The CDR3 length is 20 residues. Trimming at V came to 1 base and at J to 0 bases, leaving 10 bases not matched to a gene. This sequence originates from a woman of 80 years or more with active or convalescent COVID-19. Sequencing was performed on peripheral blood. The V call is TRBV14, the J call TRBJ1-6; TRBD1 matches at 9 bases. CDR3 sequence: CASSQGPGTGISSYNSPLHF. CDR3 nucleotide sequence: TGTGCCAGCAGCCAAGGGCCAGGGACAGGGATAAGCTCCTATAATTCACCCCTCCACTTT.